The 15 T cell receptor beta chains below come from one sample, sequenced in a study of blood T cell repertoires in COVID-19. The data were produced by immunoSEQ multiplex PCR, yet TCRdb's version contains in-frame clones alone and is incomplete. The sample shows about 46,000 clones, roughly 88% of them seen only once. Sequenced sample: peripheral blood. The receptor source for this set is an elderly woman with COVID-19, enrolled during active disease.

In nucleotides, the CDR3 is TGTGCCAGCAGCACCCGCGGCGGAGGGTTCTCCTACGAGCAGTACTTC. Its translation is CASSTRGGGFSYEQYF. V and J are TRBV7-6 and TRBJ2-7; D is perhaps TRBD2 (6 bases). The CDR3 covers 16 residues. Trimming cost V 5 bases and J 0 bases, with 17 bases left between them. Germline CDR1 and CDR2: SGHVS and FNYEAQ.

The rearrangement links TRBV2 to TRBJ2-5; weak D call: TRBD1 (6 bases). Trimming took off 3 bases at V and 9 bases at J, with 11 bases between the two ends. The CDR3 spans 12 residues. Looked up from germline, CDR1 is SNHLY and CDR2 is FYNNEI. The chain's CDR3 is CASSDHRDPQYF. Written as DNA, the CDR3 is TGTGCCAGCAGTGATCACAGGGATCCCCAGTACTTC.

V gene TRBV6-1 combines with J gene TRBJ2-3, with 7 bases identical to TRBD1. CDR3 length: 13 amino acids. Germline V CDR1 and CDR2: MNHNS, SASEGT. V shed 1 base, J shed 6 bases, and the junction held 1 base outside the gene matches. CDR3 amino acids: CASSEVQGDTQYF. The DNA for the CDR3 is TGTGCCAGCAGTGAAGTACAGGGGGATACGCAGTATTTT.

In this sample, this clone turned up once. The V gene is TRBV5-6, the J gene TRBJ2-7; possible D gene TRBD2, 6 bases. CDR1 SGHDT and CDR2 YYEEEE come from the germline V gene. Trimming pared 4 bases from V and 3 bases from J, leaving 23 bases between. CDR3 length: 17 amino acids. In nucleotides, the CDR3 is TGTGCCAGCAGCCTAGGTGGGGCAGGGCGGGGTATCTACGAGCAGTACTTC. The encoded protein is CASSLGGAGRGIYEQYF.

The chain is built from TRBV29-1 and TRBJ2-1, with 9 bases that match TRBD1. CDR3 length: 14 residues. J lost 7 bases, V lost 4 bases, and 8 bases had no gene match. The germline V gene has CDR1 SQVTM and CDR2 ANQGSEA. As DNA, the CDR3 is TGCAGCGTTGGGAGAGGGACAGGGAATAATGAGCAGTTCTTC. It encodes CSVGRGTGNNEQFF.

The chain couples TRBV6-5 to TRBJ1-3; 7 nucleotides line up with TRBD1. With V trimmed by 6 bases and J by 8 bases, 10 bases remained unmatched. The length of the CDR3 is 14 residues. Germline V CDR1 and CDR2: MNHEY, SVGAGI. CDR3 loop: CASSNRGLADTIYF. As DNA, the CDR3 is TGTGCCAGCAGCAACAGGGGTCTGGCGGACACCATATATTTT.

The rearrangement uses TRBV5-4 and TRBJ2-2; 13 nucleotides agree with TRBD2. CDR3 size: 17 residues. The V and J ends lost 4 bases and 4 bases, in that order; junction bases with no gene match: 7. The V gene's germline CDR1 is SGHNT and CDR2 YYREEE (reference sequence). The CDR3 nucleotides read TGTGCCAGCAGCACACCTACTAGCGGGGGGGCCACCGGGGAGCTGTTTTTT. It specifies CASSTPTSGGATGELFF.

This rearrangement joins TRBV19 to TRBJ1-2; maybe TRBD1 (5 bases). Germline values: CDR1 LNHDA, CDR2 SQIVND (reference sequence). This CDR3 spans 11 amino acids. Between the trimmed V and J ends, which lost 8 bases and 2 bases, there was a span of 6 bases. The CDR3 DNA sequence: TGTGCCAGTGGGGGGAACTATGGCTACACCTTC. Protein: CASGGNYGYTF.

This clone has a single count. The chain employs TRBV5-4 and TRBJ1-3; 7 nucleotides agree with TRBD1. CDR3 size: 16 residues. The germline V gene encodes CDR1 SGHNT and CDR2 YYREEE (reference sequence). Trimming took 2 bases from V and 3 from J; bases not matched to a gene: 8. CDR3: CASSFQGGILGNTIYF. In DNA, the CDR3 is TGTGCCAGCAGCTTCCAGGGGGGAATTCTTGGAAACACCATATATTTT.

The gene calls are TRBV7-9 and TRBJ2-5; 12 nucleotides match TRBD2. Looked up from germline, CDR1 is SEHNR and CDR2 is FQNEAQ (reference sequence). The J segment lost 4 bases and the V segment lost 2 bases, leaving 5 bases of the junction unmatched. The CDR3 consists of 16 residues. CDR3 sequence reads: CASSLKTSGRRETQYF. The CDR3 nucleotides are TGTGCCAGCAGCTTAAAGACTAGCGGGAGAAGAGAGACCCAGTACTTC.

This rearrangement joins TRBV6-5 to TRBJ2-1, with 13 bases aligning to TRBD2. After removal of 7 bases from V and 10 bases from J, the junction contained 7 bases not matched to a gene. Germline V gene data show CDR1 as MNHEY and CDR2 as SVGAGI. This CDR3 region has 14 residues. As DNA, the CDR3 is TGTGCCAGCAACCCCACTAGCGGGAGGGCCGAGCAGTTCTTC. Translation gives CASNPTSGRAEQFF.

This clone showed up just a few times. The gene calls are TRBV6-2 or TRBV6-3 and TRBJ2-3; TRBD2 matches at 8 bases. Trimming at V came to 4 bases and at J to 2 bases, leaving 14 bases not matched to a gene. Germline V gene data show CDR1 as MNHEY and CDR2 as SVGEGT. The CDR3 loop spans 18 amino acids. This CDR3 is CASSFAGGPEWVTDTQYF. As DNA, the CDR3 is TGTGCCAGCAGTTTCGCGGGGGGCCCAGAGTGGGTCACAGATACGCAGTATTTT.

J is TRBJ1-2 and V is TRBV7-9; a weak D match, TRBD1 (5 bases). Germline CDR1 reads SEHNR; CDR2 reads FQNEAQ (reference sequence). V was trimmed by 3 bases and J by 8 bases, leaving 10 bases between them. This CDR3 has 12 residues. CDR3 amino acids: CASSFRGLGYTF. The CDR3 DNA sequence: TGTGCCAGCAGCTTTAGGGGTCTGGGCTACACCTTC.

The genes are TRBV25-1 and TRBJ1-6; 8 nucleotides agree with TRBD1. The CDR3 extends over 15 amino acids. V shed 6 bases and J 6 bases; nucleotides not matched to a gene: 7. The germline gives CDR1 MGHDK, CDR2 SYGVNS. The CDR3 DNA reads as TGTGCCAGCAGACAGGGGGTTGAGGGTAATTCACCCCTCCACTTT. Residues: CASRQGVEGNSPLHF.

In this sample, this clone turned up once. The chain links TRBV19 to TRBJ1-5; 9 bases align to TRBD1. The V and J ends lost 6 bases and 7 bases, in that order; junction bases with no gene match: 7. CDR3 length equals 14 residues. Looked up from germline, CDR1 is LNHDA and CDR2 is SQIVND (reference sequence). The CDR3 DNA sequence: TGTGCCAGTAGCCCAGACAGGGGGAACCAGCCCCAGCATTTT. It specifies CASSPDRGNQPQHF.